This T cell receptor (beta chain) came from a study of T cells in Graves' hyperthyroidism and ophthalmopathy. Findings and caveats of the study: The model predicted ophthalmopathy a median approximately 6 months before onset.

This clonotype was seen ten or more times. Its antigen is not known. Germline V gene sequence: CDR1 MDHEN, CDR2 SYDVKM. The CDR3 is made up of 14 amino acids. V was clipped by 5 bases and J by 5 bases, with 15 bases between them. Researchers amplified the TCR beta CDR3 regions from RNA transcripts. The HTBI primer set drove a first-round RT-PCR of the TCR CDR3. TCRdb redid the calling of the multiplex PCR reads with MiXCR, one entry per CDR3 protein. The sample contains almost 350,000 distinct CDR3 sequences, roughly 20% of which appear only once. The diagnoses drew upon clinical symptoms, serum thyroxine and TRAb, thyroid ultrasound and orbital computed tomography. The PBMCs studied were ones that came from approximately 9.9 ml fresh peripheral blood.

Sequences were obtained from blood. The chain couples TRBV28 to TRBJ1-1; D ambiguous. This TCR was sampled from a woman aged 35 to 49 with Graves' ophthalmopathy. CDR3 sequence: CASSENRGWTEAFF. The CDR3 nucleotides read TGTGCCAGCAGTGAGAATCGAGGATGGACTGAAGCTTTCTTT.